This T cell receptor (beta chain) was profiled in a study of CD8 T cells in Susac syndrome. Study conclusions and caveats: Individuals included in the TCR sequencing and HLA analysis were acknowledged by the study to be relatively few in number.

The germline CDR1 and CDR2 sequences are SQVTM and ANQGSEA. The length of the CDR3 is 13 residues. V lost 1 base to trimming and J lost 1 base, with 7 bases between them. Comments on this clonotype: Its target is unknown.

RNA amounts of roughly 0.5 to 1 ug underwent reverse transcription with random hexamers. Amplification of the TCR beta CDR3 was carried out by immunoSEQ multiplex PCR, which spanned a total of 54 Vbeta and 13 Jbeta segments. Each CDR3 protein gets one entry after TCRdb re-called the immunoSEQ multiplex PCR reads with MiXCR. This table holds around 200,000 distinct CDR3 sequences, roughly 95% found once. What was sequenced was CD4+ T cells from PBMCs. The rearrangement joins TRBV29-1 to TRBJ1-1, with no clear D. The receptor comes from a human donor with multiple sclerosis. CDR3 DNA: TGCAGCGTTGAAGTGTGGGAGAACACTGAAGCTTTCTTT. This sequence encodes CSVEVWENTEAFF.